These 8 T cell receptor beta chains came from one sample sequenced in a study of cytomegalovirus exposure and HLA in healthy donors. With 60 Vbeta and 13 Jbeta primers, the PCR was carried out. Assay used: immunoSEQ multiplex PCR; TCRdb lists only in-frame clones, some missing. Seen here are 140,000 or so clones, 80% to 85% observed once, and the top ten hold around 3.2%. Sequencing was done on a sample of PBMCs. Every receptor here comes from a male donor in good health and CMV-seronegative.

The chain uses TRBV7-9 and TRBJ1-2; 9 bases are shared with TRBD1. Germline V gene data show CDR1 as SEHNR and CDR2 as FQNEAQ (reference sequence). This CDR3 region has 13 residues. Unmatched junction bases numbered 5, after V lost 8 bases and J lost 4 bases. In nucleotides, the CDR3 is TGTGCCAGCGTCGGACAGGGGACCTATGGCTACACCTTC. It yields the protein CASVGQGTYGYTF.

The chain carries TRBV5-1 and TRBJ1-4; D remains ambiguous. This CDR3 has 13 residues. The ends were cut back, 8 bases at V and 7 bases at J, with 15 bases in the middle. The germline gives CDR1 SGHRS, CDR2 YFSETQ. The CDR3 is CASSGSRGEKLFF. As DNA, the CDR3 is TGCGCCAGTTCGGGATCCAGAGGTGAAAAACTGTTTTTT. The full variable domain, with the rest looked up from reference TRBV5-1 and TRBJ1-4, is KAGVTQTPRYLIKTRGQQVTLSCSPISGHRSVSWYQQTPGQGLQFLFEYFSETQRNKGNFPGRFSGRQFSNSRSEMNVSTLELGDSALYLCASSGSRGEKLFFGSGTQLSVL.

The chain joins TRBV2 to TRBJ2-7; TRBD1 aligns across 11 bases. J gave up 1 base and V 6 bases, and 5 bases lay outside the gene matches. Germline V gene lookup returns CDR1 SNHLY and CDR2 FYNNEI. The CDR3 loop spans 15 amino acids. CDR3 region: CASRGQGARSYEQYF. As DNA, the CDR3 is TGTGCCAGCAGAGGACAGGGGGCGAGGTCCTACGAGCAGTACTTC. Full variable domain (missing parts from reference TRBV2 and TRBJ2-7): EPEVTQTPSHQVTQMGQEVILRCVPISNHLYFYWYRQILGQKVEFLVSFYNNEISEKSEIFDDQFSVERPDGSNFTLKIRSTKLEDSAMYFCASRGQGARSYEQYFGPGTRLTVT.

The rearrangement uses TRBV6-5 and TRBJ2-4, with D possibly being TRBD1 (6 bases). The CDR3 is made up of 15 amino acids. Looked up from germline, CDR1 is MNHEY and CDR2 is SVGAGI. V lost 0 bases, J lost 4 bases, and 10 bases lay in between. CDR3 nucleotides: TGTGCCAGCAGTTACTCGCGAGGACAGAAAAACATTCAGTACTTC. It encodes CASSYSRGQKNIQYF.

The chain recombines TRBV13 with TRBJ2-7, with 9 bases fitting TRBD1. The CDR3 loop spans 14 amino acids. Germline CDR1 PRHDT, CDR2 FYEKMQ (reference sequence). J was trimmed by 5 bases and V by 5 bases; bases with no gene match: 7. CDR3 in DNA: TGTGCCAGCAGCAAGGACAGGGGTTTCCACGAGCAGTACTTC. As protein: CASSKDRGFHEQYF.

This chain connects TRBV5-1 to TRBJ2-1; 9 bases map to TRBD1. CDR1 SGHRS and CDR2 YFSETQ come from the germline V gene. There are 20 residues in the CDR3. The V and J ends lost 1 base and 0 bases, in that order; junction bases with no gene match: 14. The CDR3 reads CASSLPRDRVPGDSYNEQFF. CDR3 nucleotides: TGCGCCAGCAGCTTGCCCCGGGACAGGGTCCCGGGGGACTCCTACAATGAGCAGTTCTTC.

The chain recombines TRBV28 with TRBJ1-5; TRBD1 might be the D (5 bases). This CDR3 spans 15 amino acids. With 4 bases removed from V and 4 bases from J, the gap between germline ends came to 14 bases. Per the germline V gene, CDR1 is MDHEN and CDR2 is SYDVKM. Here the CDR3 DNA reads TGTGCCAGCAGTTACCGGGACTCTTTAAATCAGCCCCAGCATTTT. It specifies CASSYRDSLNQPQHF.

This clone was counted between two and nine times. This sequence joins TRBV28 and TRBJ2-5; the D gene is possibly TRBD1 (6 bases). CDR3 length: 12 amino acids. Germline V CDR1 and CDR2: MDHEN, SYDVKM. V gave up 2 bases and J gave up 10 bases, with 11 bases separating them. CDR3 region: CASSLPGVGQYF. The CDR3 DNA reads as TGTGCCAGCAGTTTACCAGGGGTGGGCCAGTACTTC.